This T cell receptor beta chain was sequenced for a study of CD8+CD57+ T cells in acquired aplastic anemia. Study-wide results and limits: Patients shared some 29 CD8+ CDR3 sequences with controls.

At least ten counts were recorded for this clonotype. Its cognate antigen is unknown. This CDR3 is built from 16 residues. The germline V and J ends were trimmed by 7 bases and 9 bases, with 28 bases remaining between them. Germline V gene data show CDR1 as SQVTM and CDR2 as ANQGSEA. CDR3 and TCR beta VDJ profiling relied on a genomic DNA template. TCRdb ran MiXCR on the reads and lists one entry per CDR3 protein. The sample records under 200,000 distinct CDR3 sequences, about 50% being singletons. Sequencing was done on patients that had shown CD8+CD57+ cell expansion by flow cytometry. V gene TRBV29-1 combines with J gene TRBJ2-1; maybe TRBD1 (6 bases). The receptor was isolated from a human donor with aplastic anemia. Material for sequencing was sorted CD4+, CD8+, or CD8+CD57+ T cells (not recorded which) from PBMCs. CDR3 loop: CSGREKNRDEYGEQFF. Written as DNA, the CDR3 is TGCAGCGGGCGAGAGAAAAACAGGGACGAATATGGTGAGCAGTTCTTC.